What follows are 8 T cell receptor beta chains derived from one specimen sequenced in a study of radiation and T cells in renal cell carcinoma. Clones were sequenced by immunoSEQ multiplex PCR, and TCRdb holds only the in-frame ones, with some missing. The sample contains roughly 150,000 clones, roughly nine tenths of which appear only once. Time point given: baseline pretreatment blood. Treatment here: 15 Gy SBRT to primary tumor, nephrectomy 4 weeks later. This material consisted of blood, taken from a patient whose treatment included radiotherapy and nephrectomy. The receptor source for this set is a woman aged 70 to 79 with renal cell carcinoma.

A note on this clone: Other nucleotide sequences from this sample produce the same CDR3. CDR3 region: CSVARDLGNTIYF. The CDR3 DNA sequence: TGCAGCGTCGCTCGGGACCTTGGAAACACCATATATTTT. The chain combines TRBV29-1 with TRBJ1-3; D may be TRBD1 (5 bases). Germline values: CDR1 SQVTM, CDR2 ANQGSEA. Trimming stripped 6 bases from V and 3 bases from J, with 12 bases between. The CDR3 runs 13 residues.

The CDR3 spells CASSLVGGVTDTQYF. The CDR3 DNA follows: TGCGCCAGCAGCTTGGTGGGGGGAGTCACAGATACGCAGTATTTT. The gene calls are TRBV5-1 and TRBJ2-3; the D gene is possibly TRBD2 (6 bases). The CDR3 is 15 residues long. Germline CDR1 is SGHRS and CDR2 is YFSETQ. V was shortened by 0 bases and J by 2 bases, with 10 bases between the two germline ends.

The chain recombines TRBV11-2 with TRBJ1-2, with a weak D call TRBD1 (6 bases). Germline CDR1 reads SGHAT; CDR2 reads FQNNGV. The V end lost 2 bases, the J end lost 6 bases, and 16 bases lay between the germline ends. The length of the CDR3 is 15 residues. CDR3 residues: CASSLQGPQGDGYTF. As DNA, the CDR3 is TGTGCCAGCAGCTTACAGGGGCCTCAAGGGGATGGCTACACCTTC.

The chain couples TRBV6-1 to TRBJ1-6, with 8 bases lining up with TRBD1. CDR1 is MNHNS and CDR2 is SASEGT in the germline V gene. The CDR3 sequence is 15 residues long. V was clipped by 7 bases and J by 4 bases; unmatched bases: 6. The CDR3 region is CASTPDRAYNSPLHF. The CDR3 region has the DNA TGTGCCAGCACCCCGGACAGGGCTTATAATTCACCCCTCCACTTT.

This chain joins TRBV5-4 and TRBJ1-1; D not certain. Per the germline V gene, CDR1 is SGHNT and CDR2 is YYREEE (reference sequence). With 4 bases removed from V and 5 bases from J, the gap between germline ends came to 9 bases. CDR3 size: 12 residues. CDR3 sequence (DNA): TGTGCCAGCAGCCGTAGGGAAACTGAAGCTTTCTTT. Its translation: CASSRRETEAFF.

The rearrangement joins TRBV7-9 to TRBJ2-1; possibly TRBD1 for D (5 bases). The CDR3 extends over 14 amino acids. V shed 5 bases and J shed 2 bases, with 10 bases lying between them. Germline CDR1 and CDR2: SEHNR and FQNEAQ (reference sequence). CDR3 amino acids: CASSARQTYNEQFF. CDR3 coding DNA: TGTGCCAGCAGCGCCCGACAGACCTACAATGAGCAGTTCTTC. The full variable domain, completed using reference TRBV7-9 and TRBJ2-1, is DTGVSQNPRHKITKRGQNVTFRCDPISEHNRLYWYRQTLGQGPEFLTYFQNEAQLEKSRLLSDRFSAERPKGSFSTLEIQRTEQGDSAMYLCASSARQTYNEQFFGPGTRLTVL.

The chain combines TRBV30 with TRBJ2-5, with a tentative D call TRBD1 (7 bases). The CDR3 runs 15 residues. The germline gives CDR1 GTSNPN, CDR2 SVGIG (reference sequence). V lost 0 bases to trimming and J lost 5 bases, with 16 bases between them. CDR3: CAWSVRGGGTETQYF. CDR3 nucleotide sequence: TGTGCCTGGAGTGTACGAGGGGGCGGGACCGAGACCCAGTACTTC.

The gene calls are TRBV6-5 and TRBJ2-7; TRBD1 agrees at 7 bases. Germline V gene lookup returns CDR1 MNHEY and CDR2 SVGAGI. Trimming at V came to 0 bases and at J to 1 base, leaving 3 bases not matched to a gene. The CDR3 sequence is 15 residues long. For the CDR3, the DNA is TGTGCCAGCAGTTACTCGATGGGACAGTCCTACGAGCAGTACTTC. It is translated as CASSYSMGQSYEQYF.